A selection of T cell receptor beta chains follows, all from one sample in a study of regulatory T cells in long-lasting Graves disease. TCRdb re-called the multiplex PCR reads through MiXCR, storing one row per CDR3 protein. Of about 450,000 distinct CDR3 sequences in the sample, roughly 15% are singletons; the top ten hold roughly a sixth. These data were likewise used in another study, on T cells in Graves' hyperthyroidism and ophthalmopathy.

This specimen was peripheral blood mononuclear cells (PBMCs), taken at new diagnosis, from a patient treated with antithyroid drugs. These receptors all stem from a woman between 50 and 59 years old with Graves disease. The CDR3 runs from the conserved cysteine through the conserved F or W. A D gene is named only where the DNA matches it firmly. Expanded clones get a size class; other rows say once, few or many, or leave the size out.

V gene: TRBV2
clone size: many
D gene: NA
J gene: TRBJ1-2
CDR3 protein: CASKMAGGYTF
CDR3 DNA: TGTGCCAGCAAAATGGCTGGTGGCTACACCTTC

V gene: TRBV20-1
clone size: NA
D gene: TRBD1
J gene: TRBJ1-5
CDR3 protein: CSAHPGGWDFGQPQHF
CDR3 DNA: TGCAGTGCGCACCCAGGGGGATGGGACTTTGGGCAGCCCCAGCATTTT

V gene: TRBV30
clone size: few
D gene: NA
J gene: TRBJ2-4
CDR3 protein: CAWEREQGIAKNIQYF
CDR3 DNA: TGTGCCTGGGAGCGGGAACAGGGGATAGCCAAAAACATTCAGTACTTC

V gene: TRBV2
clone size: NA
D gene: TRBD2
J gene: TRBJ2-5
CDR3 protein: CASTPPGTSGRWEETQYF
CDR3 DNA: TGTGCCAGCACCCCACCCGGGACTAGCGGGAGGTGGGAAGAGACCCAGTACTTC

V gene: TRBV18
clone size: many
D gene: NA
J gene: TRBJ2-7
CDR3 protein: CASSPRSPEQYF
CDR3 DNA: TGTGCCAGCTCACCCCGCTCCCCCGAGCAGTACTTC

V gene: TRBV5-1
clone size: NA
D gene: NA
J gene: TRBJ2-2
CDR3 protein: CASSSVPLVGTGELFF
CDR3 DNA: TGCGCCAGCAGCTCCGTACCACTAGTAGGCACCGGGGAGCTGTTTTTT

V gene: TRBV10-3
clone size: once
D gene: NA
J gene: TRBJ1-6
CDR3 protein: CAISERQNNSPLHF
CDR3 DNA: TGTGCCATCAGTGAGCGGCAGAATAATTCACCCCTCCACTTT

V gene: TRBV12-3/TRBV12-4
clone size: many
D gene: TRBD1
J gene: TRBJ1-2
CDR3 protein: CASRPQGARGYTF
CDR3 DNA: TGTGCCAGCAGACCGCAGGGGGCGCGGGGCTACACCTTC

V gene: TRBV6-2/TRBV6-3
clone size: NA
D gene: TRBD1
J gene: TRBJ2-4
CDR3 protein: CASSYRAQGAAKNIQYF
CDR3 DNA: TGTGCCAGCAGTTACAGGGCTCAGGGGGCGGCCAAAAACATTCAGTACTTC

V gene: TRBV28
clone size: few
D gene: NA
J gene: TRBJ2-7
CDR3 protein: CASSFSSYYEQYF
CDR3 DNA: TGTGCCAGCAGTTTCAGCAGTTACTACGAGCAGTACTTC

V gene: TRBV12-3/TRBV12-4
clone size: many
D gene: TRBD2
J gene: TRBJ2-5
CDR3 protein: CASSLTSGSFGETQYF
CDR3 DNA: TGTGCCAGCAGCCTGACTAGCGGGAGTTTTGGGGAGACCCAGTACTTC

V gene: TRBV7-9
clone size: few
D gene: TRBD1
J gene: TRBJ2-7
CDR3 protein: CASSERQGRYEQYF
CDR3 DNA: TGTGCCAGCAGCGAGAGACAGGGGAGGTACGAGCAGTACTTC

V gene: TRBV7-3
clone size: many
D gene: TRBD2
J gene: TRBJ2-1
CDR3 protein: CASSTTGTSGVNEQFF
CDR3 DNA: TGTGCCAGCAGCACCACTGGGACTAGCGGTGTCAATGAGCAGTTCTTC

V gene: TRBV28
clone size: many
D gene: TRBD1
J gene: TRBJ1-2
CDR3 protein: CASSNPPTGKYGYTF
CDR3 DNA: TGTGCCAGCAGTAACCCCCCGACAGGGAAGTATGGCTACACCTTC

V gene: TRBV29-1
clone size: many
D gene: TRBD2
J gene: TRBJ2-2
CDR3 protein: CSVGEGYVTGELFF
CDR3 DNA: TGCAGCGTTGGGGAGGGGTACGTCACCGGGGAGCTGTTTTTT

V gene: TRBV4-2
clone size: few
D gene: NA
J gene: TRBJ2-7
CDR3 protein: CASSQDFGRASYEQYF
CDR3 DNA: TGTGCCAGCAGCCAAGATTTCGGCAGGGCATCCTACGAGCAGTACTTC

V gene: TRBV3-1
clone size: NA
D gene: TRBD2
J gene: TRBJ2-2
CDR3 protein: CASSQRGLGTGELFF
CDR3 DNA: TGTGCCAGCAGCCAAAGGGGACTAGGGACCGGGGAGCTGTTTTTT

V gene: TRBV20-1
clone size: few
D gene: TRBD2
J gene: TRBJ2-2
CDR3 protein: CSARFGLANTGELFF
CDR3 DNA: TGCAGTGCTAGATTTGGACTAGCTAACACCGGGGAGCTGTTTTTT

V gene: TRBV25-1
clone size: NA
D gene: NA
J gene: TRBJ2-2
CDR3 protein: CASSPPKRWAGRGTGELFF
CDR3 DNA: TGTGCCAGCAGTCCCCCTAAGCGATGGGCGGGCCGAGGCACCGGGGAGCTGTTTTTT

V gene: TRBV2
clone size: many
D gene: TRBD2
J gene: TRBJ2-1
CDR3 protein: CASSARLARTYNEQFF
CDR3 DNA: TGTGCCAGCAGTGCCAGACTAGCGAGGACCTACAATGAGCAGTTCTTC

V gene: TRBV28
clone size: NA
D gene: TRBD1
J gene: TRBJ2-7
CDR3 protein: CASSPLDRATSYEQYF
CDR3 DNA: TGTGCCAGCAGCCCACTTGACAGGGCTACATCCTACGAGCAGTACTTC

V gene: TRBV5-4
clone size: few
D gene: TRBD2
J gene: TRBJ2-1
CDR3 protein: CASSSTGSGRVWEFF
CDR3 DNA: TGTGCCAGCAGCTCTACGGGGAGCGGGAGAGTGTGGGAGTTCTTC

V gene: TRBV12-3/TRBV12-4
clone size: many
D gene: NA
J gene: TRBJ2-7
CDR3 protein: CASTLGAEQYF
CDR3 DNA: TGTGCCAGCACCCTAGGGGCGGAGCAGTACTTC

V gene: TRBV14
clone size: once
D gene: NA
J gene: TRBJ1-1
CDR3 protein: CASSQDVDTEAFF
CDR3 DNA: TGTGCCAGCAGCCAAGATGTGGACACTGAAGCTTTCTTT

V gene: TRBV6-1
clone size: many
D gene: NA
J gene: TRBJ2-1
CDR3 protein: CASNKAWGNWGSYNEQFF
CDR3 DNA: TGTGCCAGCAATAAAGCATGGGGGAATTGGGGCTCCTACAATGAGCAGTTCTTC

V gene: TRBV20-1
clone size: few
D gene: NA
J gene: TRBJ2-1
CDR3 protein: CSARDRHWGEQFF
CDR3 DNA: TGCAGTGCTAGAGATCGGCATTGGGGTGAGCAGTTCTTC

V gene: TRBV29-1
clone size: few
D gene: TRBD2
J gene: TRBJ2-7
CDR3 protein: CSVVPAGVYEQYF
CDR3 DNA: TGCAGCGTTGTGCCAGCGGGAGTTTACGAGCAGTACTTC

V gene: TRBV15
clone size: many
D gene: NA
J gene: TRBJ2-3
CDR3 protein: CATSRVSTDTQYF
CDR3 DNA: TGTGCCACCAGCAGAGTAAGCACAGATACGCAGTATTTT

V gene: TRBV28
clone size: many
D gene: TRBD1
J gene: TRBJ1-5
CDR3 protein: CASSFWTGSNQPQHF
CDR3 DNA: TGTGCCAGCAGTTTCTGGACAGGGAGCAATCAGCCCCAGCATTTT

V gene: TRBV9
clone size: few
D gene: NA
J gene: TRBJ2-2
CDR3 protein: CASSASGTSVRGELFF
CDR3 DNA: TGTGCCAGCAGCGCTTCCGGGACTTCTGTCCGCGGGGAGCTGTTTTTT

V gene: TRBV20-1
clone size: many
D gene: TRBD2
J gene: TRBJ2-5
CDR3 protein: CSAYPSGRALQETQYF
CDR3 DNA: TGCAGTGCTTATCCTAGCGGGAGGGCCCTCCAAGAGACCCAGTACTTC

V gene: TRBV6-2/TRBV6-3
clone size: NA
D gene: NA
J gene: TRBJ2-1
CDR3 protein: CASSEGTQWITSSYNEQFF
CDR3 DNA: TGTGCCAGCAGTGAGGGGACCCAATGGATTACTAGCTCCTACAATGAGCAGTTCTTC

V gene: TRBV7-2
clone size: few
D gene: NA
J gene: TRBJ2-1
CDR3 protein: CASSRGVGSYNEQFF
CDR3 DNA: TGTGCCAGCAGCCGTGGGGTGGGCTCCTACAATGAGCAGTTCTTC

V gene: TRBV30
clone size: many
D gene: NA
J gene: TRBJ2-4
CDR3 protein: CAWNSGRIRANIQYF
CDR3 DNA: TGTGCCTGGAACTCGGGGAGAATAAGGGCAAACATTCAGTACTTC

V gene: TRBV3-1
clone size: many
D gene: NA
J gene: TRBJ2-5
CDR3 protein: CASSPRTDQETQYF
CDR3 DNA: TGTGCCAGCAGCCCCCGGACGGACCAAGAGACCCAGTACTTC

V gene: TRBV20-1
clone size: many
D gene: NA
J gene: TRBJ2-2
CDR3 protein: CSARDRSHRHTGELFF
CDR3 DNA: TGCAGTGCTAGAGATAGGAGCCACCGTCACACCGGGGAGCTGTTTTTT

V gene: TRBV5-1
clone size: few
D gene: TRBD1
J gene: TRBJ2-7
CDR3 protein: CASSNPGQGFWEQYF
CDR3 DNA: TGCGCCAGCAGCAACCCGGGACAGGGATTCTGGGAGCAGTACTTC

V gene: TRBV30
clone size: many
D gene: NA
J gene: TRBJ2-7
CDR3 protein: CAWSLGGAYEQYF
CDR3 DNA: TGTGCCTGGAGTTTAGGCGGAGCCTACGAGCAGTACTTC

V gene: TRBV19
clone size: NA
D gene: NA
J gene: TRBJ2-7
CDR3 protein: CASSPPAIGATYEQYF
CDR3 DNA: TGTGCCAGTAGTCCACCCGCGATAGGGGCTACCTACGAGCAGTACTTC

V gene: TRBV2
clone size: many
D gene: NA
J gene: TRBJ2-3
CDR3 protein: CASSDDGAGGDTQYF
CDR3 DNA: TGTGCCAGCAGTGATGACGGGGCCGGTGGAGATACGCAGTATTTT

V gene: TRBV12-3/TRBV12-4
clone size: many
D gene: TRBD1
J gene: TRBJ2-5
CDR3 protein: CASTQGTAGTGGFETQYF
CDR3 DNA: TGTGCCAGCACCCAAGGGACTGCCGGGACAGGGGGCTTCGAGACCCAGTACTTC

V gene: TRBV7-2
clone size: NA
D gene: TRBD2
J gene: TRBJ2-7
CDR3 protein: CASSNRGLAAAYEQYF
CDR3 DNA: TGTGCCAGCAGCAACCGGGGACTAGCGGCCGCCTACGAGCAGTACTTC

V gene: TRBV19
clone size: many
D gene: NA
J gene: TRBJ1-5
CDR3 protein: CASSIGVRQPQHF
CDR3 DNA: TGTGCCAGTAGTATAGGAGTACGGCAGCCCCAGCATTTT

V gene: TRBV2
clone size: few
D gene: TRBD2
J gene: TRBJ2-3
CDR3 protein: CASSLAALGADTQYF
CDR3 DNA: TGTGCCAGCAGTCTAGCGGCCCTGGGGGCAGATACGCAGTATTTT

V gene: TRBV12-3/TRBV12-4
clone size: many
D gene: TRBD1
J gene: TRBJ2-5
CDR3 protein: CASGGQLGKEETQYF
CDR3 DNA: TGTGCCAGCGGGGGACAGTTGGGGAAGGAAGAGACCCAGTACTTC

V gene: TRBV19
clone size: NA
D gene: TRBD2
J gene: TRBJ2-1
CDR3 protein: CASSLQGGLAGGWPYNEQFF
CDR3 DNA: TGTGCCAGTAGTCTTCAGGGGGGACTAGCGGGAGGTTGGCCCTACAATGAGCAGTTCTTC